This T cell receptor (beta chain) was documented in a study of blood T cell repertoires in COVID-19. Study in general: The samples span acute and convalescent COVID-19 from the United States, Italy and Spain. The analysed material was cDNA or gDNA that came from T cells, B-cell-depleted T cells, or PBMCs.

Original handling: Amplification of reference gene primers was used by the study to estimate nucleated cell counts. Libraries were prepared by immunoSEQ multiplex PCR; TCRdb keeps only in-frame clonotypes and omits some of them. The DNA was the basis for D and trimming; V, J and clone size are from that table. Of fewer than 60,000 clones listed, more than 80% are singletons. Trimming stripped 4 bases from V and 1 base from J, with 11 bases between. The CDR3 totals 14 residues. The germline CDR1 and CDR2 sequences are SGHRS and YFSETQ. This chain connects TRBV5-1 to TRBJ1-1, with D uncertain. The clonotype originates from a man between 60 and 70 years old with acute or convalescent COVID-19. What was sequenced was peripheral blood. The CDR3 reads CASSPGEGNTEAFF. The CDR3 DNA reads as TGCGCCAGCAGCCCCGGGGAGGGGAACACTGAAGCTTTCTTT. Full variable domain (missing parts from reference TRBV5-1 and TRBJ1-1): KAGVTQTPRYLIKTRGQQVTLSCSPISGHRSVSWYQQTPGQGLQFLFEYFSETQRNKGNFPGRFSGRQFSNSRSEMNVSTLELGDSALYLCASSPGEGNTEAFFGQGTRLTVV.